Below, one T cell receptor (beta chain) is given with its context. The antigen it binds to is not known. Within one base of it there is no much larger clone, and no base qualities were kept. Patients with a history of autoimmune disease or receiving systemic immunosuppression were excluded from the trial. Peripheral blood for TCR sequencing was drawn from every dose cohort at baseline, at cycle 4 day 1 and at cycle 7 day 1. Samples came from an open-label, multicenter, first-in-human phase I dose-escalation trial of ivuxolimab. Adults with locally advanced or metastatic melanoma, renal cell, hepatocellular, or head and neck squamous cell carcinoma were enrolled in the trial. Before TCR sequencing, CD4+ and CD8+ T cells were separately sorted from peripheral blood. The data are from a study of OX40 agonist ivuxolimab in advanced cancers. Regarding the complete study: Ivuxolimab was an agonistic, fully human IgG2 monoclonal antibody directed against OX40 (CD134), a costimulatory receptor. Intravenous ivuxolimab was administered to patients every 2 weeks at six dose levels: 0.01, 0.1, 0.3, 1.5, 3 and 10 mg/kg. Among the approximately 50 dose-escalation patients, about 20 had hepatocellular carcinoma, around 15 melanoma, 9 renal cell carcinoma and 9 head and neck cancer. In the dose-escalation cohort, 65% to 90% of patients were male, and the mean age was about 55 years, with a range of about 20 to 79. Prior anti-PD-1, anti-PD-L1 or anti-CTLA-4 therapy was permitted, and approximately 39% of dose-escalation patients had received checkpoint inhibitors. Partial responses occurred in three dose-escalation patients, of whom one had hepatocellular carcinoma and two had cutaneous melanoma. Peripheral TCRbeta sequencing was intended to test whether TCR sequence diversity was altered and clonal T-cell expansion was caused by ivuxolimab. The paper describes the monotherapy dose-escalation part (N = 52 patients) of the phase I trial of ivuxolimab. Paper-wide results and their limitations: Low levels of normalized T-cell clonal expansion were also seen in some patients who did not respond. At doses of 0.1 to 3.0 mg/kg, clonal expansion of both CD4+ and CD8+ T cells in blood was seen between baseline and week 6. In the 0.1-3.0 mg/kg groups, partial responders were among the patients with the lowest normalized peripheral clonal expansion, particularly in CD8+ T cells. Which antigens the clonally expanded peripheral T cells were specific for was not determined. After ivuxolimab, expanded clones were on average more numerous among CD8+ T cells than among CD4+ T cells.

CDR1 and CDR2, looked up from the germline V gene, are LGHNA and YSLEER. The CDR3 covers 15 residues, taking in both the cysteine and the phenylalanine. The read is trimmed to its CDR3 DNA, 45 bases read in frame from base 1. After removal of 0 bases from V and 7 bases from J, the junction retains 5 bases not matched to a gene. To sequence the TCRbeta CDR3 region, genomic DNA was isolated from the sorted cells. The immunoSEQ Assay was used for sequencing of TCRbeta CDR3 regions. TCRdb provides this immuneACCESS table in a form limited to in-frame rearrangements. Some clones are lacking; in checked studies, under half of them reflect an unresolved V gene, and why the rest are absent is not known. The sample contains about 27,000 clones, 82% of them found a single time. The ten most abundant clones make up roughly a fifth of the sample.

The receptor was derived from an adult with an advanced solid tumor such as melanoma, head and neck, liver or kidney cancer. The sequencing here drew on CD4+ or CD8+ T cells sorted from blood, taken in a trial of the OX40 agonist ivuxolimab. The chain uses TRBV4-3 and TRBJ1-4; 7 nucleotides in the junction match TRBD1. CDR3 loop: CASSQEDRPSEKLFF. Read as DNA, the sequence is TGCGCCAGCAGCCAAGAGGACAGGCCCAGTGAAAAACTGTTTTTT.